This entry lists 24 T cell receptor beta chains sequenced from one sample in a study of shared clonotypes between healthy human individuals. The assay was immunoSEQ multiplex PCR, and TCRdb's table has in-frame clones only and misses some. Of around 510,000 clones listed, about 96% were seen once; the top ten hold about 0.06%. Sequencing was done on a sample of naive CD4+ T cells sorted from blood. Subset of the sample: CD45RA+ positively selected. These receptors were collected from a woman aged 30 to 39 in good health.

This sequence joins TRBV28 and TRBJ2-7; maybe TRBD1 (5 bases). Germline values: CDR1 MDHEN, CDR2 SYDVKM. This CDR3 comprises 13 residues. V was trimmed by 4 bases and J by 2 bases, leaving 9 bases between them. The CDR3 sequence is CASSSPQAYEQYF. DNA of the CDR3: TGTGCCAGCAGTTCCCCACAGGCCTACGAGCAGTACTTC. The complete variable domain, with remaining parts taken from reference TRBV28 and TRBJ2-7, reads DVKVTQSSRYLVKRTGEKVFLECVQDMDHENMFWYRQDPGLGLRLIYFSYDVKMKEKGDIPEGYSVSREKKERFSLILESASTNQTSMYLCASSSPQAYEQYFGPGTRLTVT.

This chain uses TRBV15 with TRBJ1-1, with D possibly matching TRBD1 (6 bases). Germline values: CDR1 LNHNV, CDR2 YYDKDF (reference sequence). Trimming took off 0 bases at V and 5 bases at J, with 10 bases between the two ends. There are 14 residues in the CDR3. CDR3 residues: CATSRDPGDTEAFF. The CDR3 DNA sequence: TGTGCCACCAGCAGAGACCCAGGGGATACTGAAGCTTTCTTT. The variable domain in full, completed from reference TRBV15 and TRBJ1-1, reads DAMVIQNPRYQVTQFGKPVTLSCSQTLNHNVMYWYQQKSSQAPKLLFHYYDKDFNNEADTPDNFQSRRPNTSFCFLDIRSPGLGDTAMYLCATSRDPGDTEAFFGQGTRLTVV.

CDR3 in DNA: TGTGCCAGCAGCCCCTTGGGGACAGGGGACACAGATACGCAGTATTTT. Encoded protein: CASSPLGTGDTDTQYF. This chain links TRBV28 with TRBJ2-3, with 10 positions matching TRBD1. This CDR3 is 16 amino acids long. Germline loops: CDR1 MDHEN, CDR2 SYDVKM. Losses at the gene ends were 6 bases for V and 2 bases for J; bases not matched to a gene: 8.

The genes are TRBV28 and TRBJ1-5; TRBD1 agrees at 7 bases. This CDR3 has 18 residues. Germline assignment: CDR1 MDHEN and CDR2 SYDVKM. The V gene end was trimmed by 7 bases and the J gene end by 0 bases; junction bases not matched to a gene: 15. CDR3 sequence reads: CASTRTTGRLYSNQPQHF. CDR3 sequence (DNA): TGTGCCAGCACCCGCACGACAGGGAGATTATATAGCAATCAGCCCCAGCATTTT.

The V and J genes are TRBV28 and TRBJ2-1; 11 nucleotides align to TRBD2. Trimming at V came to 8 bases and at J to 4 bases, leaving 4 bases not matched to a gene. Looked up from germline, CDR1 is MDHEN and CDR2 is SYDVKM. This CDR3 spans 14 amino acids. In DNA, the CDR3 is TGTGCCAGCCTCCTAGCGGGGGGATACAATGAGCAGTTCTTC. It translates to CASLLAGGYNEQFF.

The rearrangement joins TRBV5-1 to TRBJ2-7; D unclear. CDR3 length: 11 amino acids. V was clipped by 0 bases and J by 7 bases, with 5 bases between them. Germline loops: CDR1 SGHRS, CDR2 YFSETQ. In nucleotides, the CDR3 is TGCGCCAGCAGCTTGGCGAATGAGCAGTACTTC. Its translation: CASSLANEQYF.

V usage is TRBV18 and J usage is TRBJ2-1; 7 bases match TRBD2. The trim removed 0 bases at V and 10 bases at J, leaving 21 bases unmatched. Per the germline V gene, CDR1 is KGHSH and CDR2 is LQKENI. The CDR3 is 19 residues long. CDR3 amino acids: CASSPPRSLAGTLATEQFF. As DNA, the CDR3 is TGTGCCAGCTCACCACCGAGGAGCTTAGCGGGTACCCTCGCCACAGAGCAGTTCTTC. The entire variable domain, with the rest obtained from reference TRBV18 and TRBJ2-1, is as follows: NAGVMQNPRHLVRRRGQEARLRCSPMKGHSHVYWYRQLPEEGLKFMVYLQKENIIDESGMPKERFSAEFPKEGPSILRIQQVVRGDSAAYFCASSPPRSLAGTLATEQFFGPGTRLTVL.

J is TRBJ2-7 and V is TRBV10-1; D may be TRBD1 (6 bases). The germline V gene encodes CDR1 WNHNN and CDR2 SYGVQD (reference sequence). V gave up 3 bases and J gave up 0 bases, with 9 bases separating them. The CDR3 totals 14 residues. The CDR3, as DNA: TGCGCCAGCAGTGACGACAGGAGCTCCTACGAGCAGTACTTC. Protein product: CASSDDRSSYEQYF.

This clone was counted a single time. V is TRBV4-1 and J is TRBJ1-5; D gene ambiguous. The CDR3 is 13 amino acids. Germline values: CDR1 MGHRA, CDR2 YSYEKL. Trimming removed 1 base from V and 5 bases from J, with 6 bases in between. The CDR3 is CASSQASYQPQHF. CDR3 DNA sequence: TGCGCCAGCAGCCAAGCCAGCTATCAGCCCCAGCATTTT.

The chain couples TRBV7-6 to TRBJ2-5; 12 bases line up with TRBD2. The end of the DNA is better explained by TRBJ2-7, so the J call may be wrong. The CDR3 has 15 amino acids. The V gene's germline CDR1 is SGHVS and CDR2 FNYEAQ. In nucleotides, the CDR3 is TGTGCCAGCAGCTTAAAGGGACTAGCGGGCCACGAGCAGTACTTC. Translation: CASSLKGLAGHEQYF.

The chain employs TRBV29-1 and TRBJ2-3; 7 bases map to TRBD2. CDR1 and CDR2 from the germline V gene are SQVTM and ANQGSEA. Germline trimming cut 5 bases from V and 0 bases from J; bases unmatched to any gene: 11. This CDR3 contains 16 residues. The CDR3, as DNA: TGCAGCGTTCAACCTTGGGGAGCGGGGAGCACAGATACGCAGTATTTT. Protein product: CSVQPWGAGSTDTQYF.

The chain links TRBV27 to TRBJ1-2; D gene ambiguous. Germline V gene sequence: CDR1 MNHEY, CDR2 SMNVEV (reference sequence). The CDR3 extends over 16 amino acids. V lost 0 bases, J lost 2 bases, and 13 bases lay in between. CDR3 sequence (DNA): TGTGCCAGCAGTTTATCACCAGGCGGGGTCAACTATGGCTACACCTTC. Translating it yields CASSLSPGGVNYGYTF.

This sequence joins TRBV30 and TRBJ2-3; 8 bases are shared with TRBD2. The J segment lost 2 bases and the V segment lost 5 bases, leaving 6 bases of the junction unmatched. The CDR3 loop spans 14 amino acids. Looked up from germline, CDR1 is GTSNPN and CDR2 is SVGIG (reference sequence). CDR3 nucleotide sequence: TGTGCCTGGGGAGCGGGAGAGCACACAGATACGCAGTATTTT. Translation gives CAWGAGEHTDTQYF.

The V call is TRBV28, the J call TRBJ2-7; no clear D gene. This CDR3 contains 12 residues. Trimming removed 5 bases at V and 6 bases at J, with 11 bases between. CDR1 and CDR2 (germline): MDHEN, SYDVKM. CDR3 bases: TGTGCCAGCAGTGCAATAGAATTCGAGCAGTACTTC. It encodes CASSAIEFEQYF.

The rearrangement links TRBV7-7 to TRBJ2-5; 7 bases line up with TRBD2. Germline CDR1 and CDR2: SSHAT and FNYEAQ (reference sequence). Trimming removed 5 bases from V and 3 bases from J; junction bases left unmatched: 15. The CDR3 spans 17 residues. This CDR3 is CASSLLMGLGGKETQYF. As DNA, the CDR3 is TGTGCCAGCAGCCTATTGATGGGGCTGGGGGGGAAAGAGACCCAGTACTTC. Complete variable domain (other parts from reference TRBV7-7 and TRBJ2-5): GAGVSQSPRYKVTKRGQDVTLRCDPISSHATLYWYQQALGQGPEFLTYFNYEAQPDKSGLPSDRFSAERPEGSISTLTIQRTEQRDSAMYRCASSLLMGLGGKETQYFGPGTRLLVL.

DNA of the CDR3: TGTGCCAGCCCCACGGGCGACAGGGTGGGCAATGAGCAGTTCTTC. Protein product: CASPTGDRVGNEQFF. The chain is built from TRBV18 and TRBJ2-1; TRBD1 matches at 7 bases. J was trimmed by 6 bases and V by 8 bases; bases with no gene match: 13. This CDR3 is built from 15 residues. The germline V gene has CDR1 KGHSH and CDR2 LQKENI.

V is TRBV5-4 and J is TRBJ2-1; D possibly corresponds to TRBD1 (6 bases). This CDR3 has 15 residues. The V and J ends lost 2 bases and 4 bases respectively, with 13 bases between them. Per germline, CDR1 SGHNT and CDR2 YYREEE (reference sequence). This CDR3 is CASSLQGVWYNEQFF. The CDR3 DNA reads TGTGCCAGCAGCTTACAGGGAGTGTGGTACAATGAGCAGTTCTTC.

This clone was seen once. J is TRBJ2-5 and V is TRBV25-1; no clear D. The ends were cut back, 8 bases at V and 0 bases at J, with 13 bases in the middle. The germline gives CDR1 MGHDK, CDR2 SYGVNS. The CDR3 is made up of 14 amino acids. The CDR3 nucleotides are TGTGCCAGCGGGCCGATGGCGTACCAAGAGACCCAGTACTTC. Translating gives CASGPMAYQETQYF.

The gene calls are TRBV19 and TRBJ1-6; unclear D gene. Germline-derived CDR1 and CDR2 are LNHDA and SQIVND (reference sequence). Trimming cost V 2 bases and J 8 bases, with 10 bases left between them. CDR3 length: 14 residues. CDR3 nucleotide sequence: TGTGCCAGTAGTATACCCGGTGGGGATTCACCCCTCCACTTT. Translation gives CASSIPGGDSPLHF.

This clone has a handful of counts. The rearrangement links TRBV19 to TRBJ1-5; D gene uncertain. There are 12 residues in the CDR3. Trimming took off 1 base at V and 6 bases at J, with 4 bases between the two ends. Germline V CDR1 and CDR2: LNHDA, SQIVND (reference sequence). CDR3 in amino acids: CASSIAPQPQHF. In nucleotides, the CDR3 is TGTGCCAGTAGTATAGCACCTCAGCCCCAGCATTTT.

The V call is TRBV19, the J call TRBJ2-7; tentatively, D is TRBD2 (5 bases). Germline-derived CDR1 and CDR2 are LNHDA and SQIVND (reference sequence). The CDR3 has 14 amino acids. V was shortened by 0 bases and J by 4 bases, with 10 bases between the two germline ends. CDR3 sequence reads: CASSIDRGGYEQYF. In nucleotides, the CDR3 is TGTGCCAGTAGTATAGATCGTGGCGGGTACGAGCAGTACTTC.

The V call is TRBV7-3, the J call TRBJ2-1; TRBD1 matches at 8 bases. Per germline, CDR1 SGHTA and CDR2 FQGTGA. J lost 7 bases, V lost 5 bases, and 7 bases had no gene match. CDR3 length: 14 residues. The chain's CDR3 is CASSPSRTGNEQFF. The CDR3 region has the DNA TGTGCCAGCAGCCCCTCCCGGACAGGGAATGAGCAGTTCTTC.

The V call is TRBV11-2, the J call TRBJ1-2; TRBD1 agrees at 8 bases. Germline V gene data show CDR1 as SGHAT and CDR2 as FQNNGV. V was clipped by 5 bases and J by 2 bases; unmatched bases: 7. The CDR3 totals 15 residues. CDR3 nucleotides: TGTGCCAGCAGCCAAGACAGGGGAAGGAACTATGGCTACACCTTC. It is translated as CASSQDRGRNYGYTF.

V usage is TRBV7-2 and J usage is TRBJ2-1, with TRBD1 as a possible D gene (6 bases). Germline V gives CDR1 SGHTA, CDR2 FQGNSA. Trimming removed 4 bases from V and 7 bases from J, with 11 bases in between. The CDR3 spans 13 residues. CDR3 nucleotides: TGTGCCAGCAGCTCGGGACATAGGAATGAGCAGTTCTTC. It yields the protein CASSSGHRNEQFF.